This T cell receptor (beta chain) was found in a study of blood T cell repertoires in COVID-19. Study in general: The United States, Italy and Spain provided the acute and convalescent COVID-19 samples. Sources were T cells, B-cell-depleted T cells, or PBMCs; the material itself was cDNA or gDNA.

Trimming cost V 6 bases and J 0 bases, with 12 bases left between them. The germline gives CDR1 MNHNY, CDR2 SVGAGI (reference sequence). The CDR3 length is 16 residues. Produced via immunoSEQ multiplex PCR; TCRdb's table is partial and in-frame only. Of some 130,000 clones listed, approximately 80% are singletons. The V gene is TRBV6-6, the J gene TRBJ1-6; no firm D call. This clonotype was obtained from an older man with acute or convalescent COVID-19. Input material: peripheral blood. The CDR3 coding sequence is TGTGCCAGCAGGTACGACGCTAGCTCCTATAATTCACCCCTCCACTTT. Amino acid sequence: CASRYDASSYNSPLHF.